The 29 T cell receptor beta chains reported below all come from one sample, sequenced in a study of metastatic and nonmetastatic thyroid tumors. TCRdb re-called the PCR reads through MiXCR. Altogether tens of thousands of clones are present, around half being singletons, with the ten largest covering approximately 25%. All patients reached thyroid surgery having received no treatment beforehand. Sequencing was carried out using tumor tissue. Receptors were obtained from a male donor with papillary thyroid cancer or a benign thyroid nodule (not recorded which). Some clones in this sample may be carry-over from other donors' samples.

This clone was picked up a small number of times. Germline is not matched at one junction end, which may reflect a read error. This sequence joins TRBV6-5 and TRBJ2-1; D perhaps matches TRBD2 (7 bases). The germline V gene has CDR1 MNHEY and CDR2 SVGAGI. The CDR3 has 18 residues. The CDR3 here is CASSYSLASWGGHNGQFF. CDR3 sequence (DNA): TGTGCCAGCAGTTACAGTTTGGCTAGCTGGGGGGGACACAATGGGCAGTTCTTC.

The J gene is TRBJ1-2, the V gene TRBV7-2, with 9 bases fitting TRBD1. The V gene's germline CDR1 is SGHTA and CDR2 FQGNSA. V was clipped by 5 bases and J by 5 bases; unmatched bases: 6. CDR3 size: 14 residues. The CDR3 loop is CASSLDRGPYGYTF. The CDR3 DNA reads TGTGCCAGCAGCCTGGACAGGGGTCCGTATGGCTACACCTTC.

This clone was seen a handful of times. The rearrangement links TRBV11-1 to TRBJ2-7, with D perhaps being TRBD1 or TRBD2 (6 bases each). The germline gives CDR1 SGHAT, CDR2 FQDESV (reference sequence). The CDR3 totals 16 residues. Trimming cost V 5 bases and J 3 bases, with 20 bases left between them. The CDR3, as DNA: TGTGCCAGCAGCCCCCTGTCCGGGGGCCTACTCTACGAGCAGTACTTC. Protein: CASSPLSGGLLYEQYF.

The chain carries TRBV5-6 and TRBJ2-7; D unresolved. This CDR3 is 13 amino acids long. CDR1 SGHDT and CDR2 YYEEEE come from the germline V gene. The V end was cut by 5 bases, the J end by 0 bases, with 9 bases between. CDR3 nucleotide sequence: TGTGCCAGCAGACGGAGAAGCTCCTACGAGCAGTACTTC. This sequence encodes CASRRRSSYEQYF.

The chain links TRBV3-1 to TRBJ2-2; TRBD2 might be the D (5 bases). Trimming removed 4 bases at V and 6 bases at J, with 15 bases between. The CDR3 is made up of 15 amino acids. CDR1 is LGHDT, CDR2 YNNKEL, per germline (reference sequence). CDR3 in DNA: TGTGCCAGCAGCCTAGGTTCGGGCGGGCCCGGGGAGCTGTTTTTT. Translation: CASSLGSGGPGELFF.

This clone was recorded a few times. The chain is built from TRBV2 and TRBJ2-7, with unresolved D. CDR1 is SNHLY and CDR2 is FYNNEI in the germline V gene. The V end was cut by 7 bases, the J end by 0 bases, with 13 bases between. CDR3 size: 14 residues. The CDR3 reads CASTPLVVSYEQYF. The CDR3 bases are TGTGCCAGCACTCCGTTGGTGGTCTCCTACGAGCAGTACTTC.

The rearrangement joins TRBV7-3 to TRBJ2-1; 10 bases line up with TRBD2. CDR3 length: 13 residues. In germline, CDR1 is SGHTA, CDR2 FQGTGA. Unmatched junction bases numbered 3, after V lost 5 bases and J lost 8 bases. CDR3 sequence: CASSLAGAYEQFF. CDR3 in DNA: TGTGCCAGCAGCCTAGCGGGAGCCTATGAGCAGTTCTTC.

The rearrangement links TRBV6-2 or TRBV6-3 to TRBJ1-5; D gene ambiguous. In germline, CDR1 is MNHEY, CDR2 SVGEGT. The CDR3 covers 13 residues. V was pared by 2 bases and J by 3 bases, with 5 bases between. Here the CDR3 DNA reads TGTGCCAGCAGTTACGGGCACAATCAGCCCCAGCATTTT. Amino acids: CASSYGHNQPQHF.

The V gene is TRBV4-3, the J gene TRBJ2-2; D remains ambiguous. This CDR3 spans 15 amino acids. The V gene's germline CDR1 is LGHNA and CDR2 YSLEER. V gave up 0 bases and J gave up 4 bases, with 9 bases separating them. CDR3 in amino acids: CASSQERSATGELFF. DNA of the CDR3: TGCGCCAGCAGCCAAGAAAGGTCGGCCACCGGGGAGCTGTTTTTT.

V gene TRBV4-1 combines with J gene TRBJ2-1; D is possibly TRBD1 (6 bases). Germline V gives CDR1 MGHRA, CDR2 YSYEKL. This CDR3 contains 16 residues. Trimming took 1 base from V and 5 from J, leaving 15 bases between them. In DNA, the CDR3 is TGCGCCAGCAGCCAAGCCTGGGGGCCACTGGACAATGAGCAGTTCTTC. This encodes CASSQAWGPLDNEQFF.

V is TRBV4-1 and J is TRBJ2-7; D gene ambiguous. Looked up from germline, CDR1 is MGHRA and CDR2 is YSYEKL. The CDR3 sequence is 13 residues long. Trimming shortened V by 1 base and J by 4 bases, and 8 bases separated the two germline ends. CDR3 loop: CASSQGYDYEQYF. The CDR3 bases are TGCGCCAGCAGCCAAGGGTACGATTACGAGCAGTACTTC.

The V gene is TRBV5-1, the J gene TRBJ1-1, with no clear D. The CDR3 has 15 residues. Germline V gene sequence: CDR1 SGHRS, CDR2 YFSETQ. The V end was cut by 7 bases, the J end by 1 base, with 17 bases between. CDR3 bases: TGCGCCAGCCAGCCTCTTGGGGTAGGGAACACTGAAGCTTTCTTT. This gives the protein CASQPLGVGNTEAFF.

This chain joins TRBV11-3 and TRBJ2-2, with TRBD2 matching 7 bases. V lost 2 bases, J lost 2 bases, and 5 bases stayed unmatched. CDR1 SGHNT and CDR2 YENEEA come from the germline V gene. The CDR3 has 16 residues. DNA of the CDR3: TGTGCCAGCAGCTTATCGACTAGCACTAACACCGGGGAGCTGTTTTTT. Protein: CASSLSTSTNTGELFF.

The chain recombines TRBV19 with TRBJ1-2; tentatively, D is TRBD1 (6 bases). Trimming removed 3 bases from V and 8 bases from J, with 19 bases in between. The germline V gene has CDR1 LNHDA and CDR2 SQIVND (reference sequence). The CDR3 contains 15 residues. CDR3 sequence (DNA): TGTGCCAGTAGTATCCCGGACAGAAAACTATGGGGCTACACCTTC. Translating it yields CASSIPDRKLWGYTF. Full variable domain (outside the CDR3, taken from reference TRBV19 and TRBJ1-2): DGGITQSPKYLFRKEGQNVTLSCEQNLNHDAMYWYRQDPGQGLRLIYYSQIVNDFQKGDIAEGYSVSREKKESFPLTVTSAQKNPTAFYLCASSIPDRKLWGYTFGSGTRLTVV.

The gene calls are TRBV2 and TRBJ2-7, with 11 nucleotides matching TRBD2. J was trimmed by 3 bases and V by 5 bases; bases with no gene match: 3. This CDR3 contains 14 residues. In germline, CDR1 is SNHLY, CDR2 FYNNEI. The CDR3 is CASSTSGSVYEQYF. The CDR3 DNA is TGTGCCAGCAGTACTAGCGGGAGCGTCTACGAGCAGTACTTC. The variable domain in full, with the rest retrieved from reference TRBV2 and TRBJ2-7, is EPEVTQTPSHQVTQMGQEVILRCVPISNHLYFYWYRQILGQKVEFLVSFYNNEISEKSEIFDDQFSVERPDGSNFTLKIRSTKLEDSAMYFCASSTSGSVYEQYFGPGTRLTVT.

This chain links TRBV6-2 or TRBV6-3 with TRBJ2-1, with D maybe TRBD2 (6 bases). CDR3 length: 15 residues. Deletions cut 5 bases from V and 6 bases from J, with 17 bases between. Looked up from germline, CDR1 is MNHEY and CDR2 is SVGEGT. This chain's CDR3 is CASSLTLGEANEQFF. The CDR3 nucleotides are TGTGCCAGCAGTCTGACCTTGGGGGAGGCCAATGAGCAGTTCTTC.

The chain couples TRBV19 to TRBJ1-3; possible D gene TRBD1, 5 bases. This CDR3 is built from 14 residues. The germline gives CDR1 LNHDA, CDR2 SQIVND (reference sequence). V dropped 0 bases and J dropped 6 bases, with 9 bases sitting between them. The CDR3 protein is CASSIDGAANTIYF. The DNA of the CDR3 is TGTGCCAGTAGTATAGATGGGGCGGCAAACACCATATATTTT.

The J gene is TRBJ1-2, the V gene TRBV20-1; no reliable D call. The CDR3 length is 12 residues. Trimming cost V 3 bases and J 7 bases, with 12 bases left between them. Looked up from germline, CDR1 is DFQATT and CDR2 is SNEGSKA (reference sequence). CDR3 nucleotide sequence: TGCAGTGCTAGCGACCGAGTCGGTGGCTACACCTTC. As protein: CSASDRVGGYTF.

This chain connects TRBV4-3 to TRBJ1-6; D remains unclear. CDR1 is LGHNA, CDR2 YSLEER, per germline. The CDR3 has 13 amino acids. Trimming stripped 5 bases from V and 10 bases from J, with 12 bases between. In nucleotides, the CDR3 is TGCGCCAGCAGCTCCTCGAGGGAGTCACCCCTCCACTTT. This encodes CASSSSRESPLHF.

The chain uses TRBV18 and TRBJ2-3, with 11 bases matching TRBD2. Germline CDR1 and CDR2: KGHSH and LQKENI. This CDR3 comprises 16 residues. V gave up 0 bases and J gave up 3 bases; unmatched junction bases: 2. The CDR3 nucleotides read TGTGCCAGCTCACCACCCGGGACTAGCGGAACAGATACGCAGTATTTT. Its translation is CASSPPGTSGTDTQYF.

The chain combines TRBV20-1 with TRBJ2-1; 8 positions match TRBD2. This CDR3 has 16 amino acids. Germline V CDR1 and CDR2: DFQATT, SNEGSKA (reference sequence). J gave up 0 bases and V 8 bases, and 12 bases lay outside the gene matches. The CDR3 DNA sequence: TGCAGTCCCTTTGGCCTAGCGGGTTTCTCCTACAATGAGCAGTTCTTC. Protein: CSPFGLAGFSYNEQFF.

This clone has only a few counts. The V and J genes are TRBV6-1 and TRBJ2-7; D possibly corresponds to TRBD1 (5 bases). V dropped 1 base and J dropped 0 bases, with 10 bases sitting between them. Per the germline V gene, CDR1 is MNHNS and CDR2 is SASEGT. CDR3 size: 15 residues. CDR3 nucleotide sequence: TGTGCCAGCAGTGAAGAGGGGTCTAGCTCCTACGAGCAGTACTTC. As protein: CASSEEGSSSYEQYF.

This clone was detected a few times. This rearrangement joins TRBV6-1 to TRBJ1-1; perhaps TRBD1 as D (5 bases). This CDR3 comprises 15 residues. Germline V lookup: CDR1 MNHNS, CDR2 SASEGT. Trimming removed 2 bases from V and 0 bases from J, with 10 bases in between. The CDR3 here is CASSESTEMNTEAFF. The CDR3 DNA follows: TGTGCCAGCAGTGAATCGACAGAGATGAACACTGAAGCTTTCTTT.

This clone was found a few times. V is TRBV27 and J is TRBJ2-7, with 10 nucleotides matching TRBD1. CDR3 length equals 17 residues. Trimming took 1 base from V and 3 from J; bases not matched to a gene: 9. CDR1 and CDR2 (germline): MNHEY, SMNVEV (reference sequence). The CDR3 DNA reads TGTGCCAGCAGTTTATATGAGACAGGGGGCGCCGACTACGAGCAGTACTTC. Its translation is CASSLYETGGADYEQYF.

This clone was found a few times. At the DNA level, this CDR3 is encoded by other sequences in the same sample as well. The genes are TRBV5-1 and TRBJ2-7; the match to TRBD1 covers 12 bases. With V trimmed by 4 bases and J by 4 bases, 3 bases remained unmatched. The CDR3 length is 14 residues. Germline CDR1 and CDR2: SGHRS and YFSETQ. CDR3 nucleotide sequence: TGCGCCAGCAGCCCGGGACAGGGGGCGTACGAGCAGTACTTC. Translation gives CASSPGQGAYEQYF.

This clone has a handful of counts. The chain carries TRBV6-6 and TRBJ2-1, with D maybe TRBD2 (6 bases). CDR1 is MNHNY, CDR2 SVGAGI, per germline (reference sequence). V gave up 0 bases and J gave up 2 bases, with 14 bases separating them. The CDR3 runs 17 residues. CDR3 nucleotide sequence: TGTGCCAGCAGTTACTCCCCAGGTAGCGGAGCCTACAATGAGCAGTTCTTC. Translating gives CASSYSPGSGAYNEQFF.

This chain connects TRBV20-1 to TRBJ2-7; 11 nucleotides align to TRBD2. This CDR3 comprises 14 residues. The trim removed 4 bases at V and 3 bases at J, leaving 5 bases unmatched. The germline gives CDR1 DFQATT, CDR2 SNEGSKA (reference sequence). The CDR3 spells CSATLAGVHYEQYF. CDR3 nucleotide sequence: TGCAGTGCTACACTAGCGGGAGTTCACTACGAGCAGTACTTC.

This CDR3 is CASSLVSGSPYNEQFF. The CDR3 coding sequence is TGTGCCAGCAGTTTAGTTAGCGGGAGCCCCTACAATGAGCAGTTCTTC. The genes are TRBV27 and TRBJ2-1; TRBD2 matches 9 bases. The CDR3 spans 16 residues. With V trimmed by 2 bases and J by 2 bases, 4 bases remained unmatched. Germline lookup yields CDR1 MNHEY and CDR2 SMNVEV (reference sequence).

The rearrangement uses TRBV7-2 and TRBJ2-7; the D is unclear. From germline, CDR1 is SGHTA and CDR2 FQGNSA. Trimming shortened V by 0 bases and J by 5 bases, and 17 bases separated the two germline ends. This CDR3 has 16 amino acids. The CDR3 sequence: CASSLAYLDTGDEQYF. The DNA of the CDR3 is TGTGCCAGCAGCTTAGCTTACCTTGACACGGGCGACGAGCAGTACTTC. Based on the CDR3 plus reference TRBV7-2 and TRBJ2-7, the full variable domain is GAGVSQSPSNKVTEKGKDVELRCDPISGHTALYWYRQSLGQGLEFLIYFQGNSAPDKSGLPSDRFSAERTGGSVSTLTIQRTQQEDSAVYLCASSLAYLDTGDEQYFGPGTRLTVT.